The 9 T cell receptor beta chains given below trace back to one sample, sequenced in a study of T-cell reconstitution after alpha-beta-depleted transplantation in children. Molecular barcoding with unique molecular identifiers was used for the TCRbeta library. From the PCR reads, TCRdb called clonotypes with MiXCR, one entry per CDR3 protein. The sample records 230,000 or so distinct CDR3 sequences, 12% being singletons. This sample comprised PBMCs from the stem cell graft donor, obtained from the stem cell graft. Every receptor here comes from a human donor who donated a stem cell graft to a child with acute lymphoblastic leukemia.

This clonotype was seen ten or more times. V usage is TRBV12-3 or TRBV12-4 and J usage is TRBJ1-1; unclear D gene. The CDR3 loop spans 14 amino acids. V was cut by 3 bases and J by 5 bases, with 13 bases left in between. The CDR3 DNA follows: TGTGCCAGCAGTTTCCGGGTAATTGGGACTGAAGCTTTCTTT. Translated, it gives CASSFRVIGTEAFF.

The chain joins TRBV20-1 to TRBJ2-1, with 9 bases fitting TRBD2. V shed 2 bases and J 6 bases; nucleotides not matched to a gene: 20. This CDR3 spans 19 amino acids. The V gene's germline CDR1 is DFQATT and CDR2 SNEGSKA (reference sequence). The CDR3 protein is CSARPLMRGGRGSPNEQFF. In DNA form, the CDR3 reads TGCAGTGCTAGACCCCTTATGCGGGGGGGCCGGGGGAGTCCCAATGAGCAGTTCTTC.

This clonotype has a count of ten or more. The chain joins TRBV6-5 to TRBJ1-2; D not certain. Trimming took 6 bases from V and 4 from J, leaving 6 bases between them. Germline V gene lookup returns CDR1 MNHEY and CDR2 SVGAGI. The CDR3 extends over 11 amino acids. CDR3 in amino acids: CASSDSYGYTF. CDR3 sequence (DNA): TGTGCCAGCAGCGACTCCTATGGCTACACCTTC.

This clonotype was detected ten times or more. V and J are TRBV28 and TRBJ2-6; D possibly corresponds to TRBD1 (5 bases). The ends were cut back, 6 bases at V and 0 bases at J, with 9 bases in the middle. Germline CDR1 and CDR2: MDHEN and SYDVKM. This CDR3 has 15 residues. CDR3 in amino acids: CASRPGFSGANVLTF. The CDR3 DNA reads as TGTGCCAGCAGACCAGGGTTCTCTGGGGCCAACGTCCTGACTTTC.

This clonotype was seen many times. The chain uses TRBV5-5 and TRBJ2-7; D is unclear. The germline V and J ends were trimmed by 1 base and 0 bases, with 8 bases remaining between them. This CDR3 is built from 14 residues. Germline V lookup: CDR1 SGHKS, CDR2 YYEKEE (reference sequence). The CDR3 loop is CASSLNQVSYEQYF. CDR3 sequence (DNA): TGTGCCAGCAGCTTGAACCAAGTCTCCTACGAGCAGTACTTC.

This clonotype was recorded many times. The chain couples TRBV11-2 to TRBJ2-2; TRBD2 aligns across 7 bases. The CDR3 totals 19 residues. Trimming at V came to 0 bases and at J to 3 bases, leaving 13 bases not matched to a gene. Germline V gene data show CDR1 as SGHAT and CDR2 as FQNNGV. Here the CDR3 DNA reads TGTGCCAGCAGCTTAGAAGGATGGGGAGAGGGGAGGGACACCGGGGAGCTGTTTTTT. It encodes CASSLEGWGEGRDTGELFF.

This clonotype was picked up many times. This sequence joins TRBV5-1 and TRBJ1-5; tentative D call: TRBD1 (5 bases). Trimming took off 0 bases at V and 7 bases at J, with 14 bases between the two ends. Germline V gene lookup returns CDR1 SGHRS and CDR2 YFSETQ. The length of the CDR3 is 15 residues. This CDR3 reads CASSLGAGPGQPQHF. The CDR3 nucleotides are TGCGCCAGCAGCTTGGGGGCAGGCCCAGGGCAGCCCCAGCATTTT.

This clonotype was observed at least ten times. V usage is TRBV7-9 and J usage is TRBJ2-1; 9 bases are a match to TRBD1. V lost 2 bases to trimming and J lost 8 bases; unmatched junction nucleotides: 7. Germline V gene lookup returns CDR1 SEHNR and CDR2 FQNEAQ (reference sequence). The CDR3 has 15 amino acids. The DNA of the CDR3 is TGTGCCAGCAGCTTATCCGGGACAGGGATCCATGAGCAGTTCTTC. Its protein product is CASSLSGTGIHEQFF.

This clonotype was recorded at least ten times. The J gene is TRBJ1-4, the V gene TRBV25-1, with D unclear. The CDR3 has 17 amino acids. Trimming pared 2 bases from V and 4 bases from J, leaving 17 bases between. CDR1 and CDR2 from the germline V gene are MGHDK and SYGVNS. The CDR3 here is CASSEKLWADDNEKLFF. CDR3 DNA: TGTGCCAGCAGTGAAAAATTATGGGCAGACGATAATGAAAAACTGTTTTTT.